This entry describes one TCR beta chain. Its antigen is currently unknown. Data came from immunoSEQ multiplex PCR; TCRdb stores just in-frame clones and leaves some out. The sample records 15,000 or so clones, roughly 90% being singletons. The CDR3 is 15 residues long. Germline V gene sequence: CDR1 SQVTM, CDR2 ANQGSEA. Trimming removed 6 bases from V and 1 base from J, with 19 bases in between. The data belong to a study of T cell clonotyping in hematopoietic cell transplantation. Study observations and caveats: Broader posttransplant TCR repertoire diversity was predicted by graft donor and pretransplant recipient Inverse Simpson Index values. After transplant, recipient diversity fell while pathologically expanded clonotypes grew through day 180.

This sequence originates from a man aged 45-60 years in good health. Some clones in this sample may be carry-over from other donors' samples. This chain uses TRBV29-1 with TRBJ2-7; TRBD1 or TRBD2 may be the D gene (5 bases each). The source material was peripheral blood mononuclear cells. CDR3 amino acids: CSVRPRGARSYEQYF. The CDR3 coding sequence is TGCAGCGTCCGGCCACGAGGGGCGAGGTCCTACGAGCAGTACTTC.